This TCR beta chain is drawn from a study of cytomegalovirus exposure and HLA in healthy donors. 60 Vbeta and 13 Jbeta primers were used in PCR. Original data processing: Later analysis identified around 85 million unique TCR beta chains, about 10 million shared. Profiling relied on immunoSEQ multiplex PCR, and the TCRdb table lists in-frame clones only, not all of them. The DNA gave D and trimming, while V, J and clone size come from that table. The sample comprises about 120,000 clones, 55% to 75% of which are singletons, and less than 2% rests with the top ten. Study-level findings and limits: Immune exposure was documented only through CMV serostatus. Rarity characterized most TCR sequences, yet some public TCRs appeared in many donors.

This clone was found a few times. Its antigen is as yet unknown. In germline, CDR1 is SGHAT, CDR2 FQNNGV. The CDR3 is 14 residues long. Trimming took off 5 bases at V and 1 base at J, with 12 bases between the two ends. The specimen was PBMCs. The TCR sequence derives from a man aged 25 to 45 in good health and CMV-seropositive. V and J are TRBV11-2 and TRBJ2-7; D is perhaps TRBD1 (5 bases). The chain's CDR3 is CASSPQDKSYEQYF. The CDR3 DNA reads TGTGCCAGCAGCCCGCAGGACAAATCCTACGAGCAGTACTTC.